This record concerns one TCR beta chain sequence. The method was immunoSEQ multiplex PCR; TCRdb's version includes in-frame clones alone and lacks a portion of them. The sample includes over 10,000 clones, roughly 71% of them seen just once. The sample originates from a study of control samples from healthy donors and cancer patients. The CDR3 runs 14 residues. CDR1 and CDR2 from the germline V gene are LGHNT and FRNRAP. The V segment lost 7 bases and the J segment 13 bases; nucleotides outside the gene matches: 8. Sequencing input: formalin-fixed, paraffin-embedded tissue. The chain links TRBV12-5 to TRBJ2-1; 15 bases align to TRBD2. This receptor was obtained from a male donor with melanoma. The CDR3 DNA reads as TGTGCTAGTGCCCTCGGGACTAGCGGGGGGATTCAGTTCTTC. Its translation: CASALGTSGGIQFF.